This T cell receptor beta chain was observed in a study of blood T cell repertoires in COVID-19. The method was immunoSEQ multiplex PCR; TCRdb's version includes in-frame clones alone and lacks a portion of them. The data contain tens of thousands of clones, around 86% of them seen just once; the ten biggest clones take up around 5.2%. The CDR3 has 16 amino acids. Germline CDR1 is SNHLY and CDR2 is FYNNEI. V lost 6 bases to trimming and J lost 0 bases; unmatched junction nucleotides: 8. Seattle patients were enrolled while actively infected and followed longitudinally. Sample: peripheral blood. The source of this sequence is a man aged 55 to 70 with COVID-19, enrolled during active disease. The J gene is TRBJ1-2, the V gene TRBV2; 9 bases align to TRBD1. The CDR3 reads CASSLTGGETNYGYTF. CDR3 sequence (DNA): TGTGCCAGCAGCTTAACAGGGGGCGAGACTAACTATGGCTACACCTTC.